These 18 T cell receptor beta chains came from one sample sequenced in a study of T cell changes during pregnancy in multiple sclerosis. Data came from immunoSEQ multiplex PCR; TCRdb stores just in-frame clones and leaves some out. The data hold around 72,000 clones, with 75% to 95% observed a single time. Source: CD4+ T cells from peripheral blood mononuclear cells, taken before pregnancy. The receptor source for this set is a female donor with multiple sclerosis, enrolled in a pregnancy study.

This rearrangement joins TRBV25-1 to TRBJ2-4; D gene ambiguous. Germline loops: CDR1 MGHDK, CDR2 SYGVNS. CDR3 size: 16 residues. V was cut by 0 bases and J by 2 bases, with 11 bases left in between. DNA of the CDR3: TGTGCCAGCAGTGAATATCCCCCGCGCCCCAAAAACATTCAGTACTTC. Encoded protein: CASSEYPPRPKNIQYF.

V gene TRBV7-2 combines with J gene TRBJ1-3, with no clear D. The CDR3 contains 16 residues. Per the germline V gene, CDR1 is SGHTA and CDR2 is FQGNSA. V was cut by 5 bases and J by 0 bases, with 14 bases left in between. The chain's CDR3 is CASSPWSAGSGNTIYF. CDR3 in DNA: TGTGCCAGCAGCCCCTGGTCCGCAGGCTCTGGAAACACCATATATTTT. Filled out from reference TRBV7-2 and TRBJ1-3, the complete variable domain reads GAGVSQSPSNKVTEKGKDVELRCDPISGHTALYWYRQSLGQGLEFLIYFQGNSAPDKSGLPSDRFSAERTGGSVSTLTIQRTQQEDSAVYLCASSPWSAGSGNTIYFGEGSWLTVV.

This clone turned up a few times. CDR3 DNA sequence: TGTGCCAGCAGGGGGCAGACCCTCGCTAACTATGGCTACACCTTC. Its protein product is CASRGQTLANYGYTF. This chain links TRBV2 with TRBJ1-2, with D possibly TRBD1 on 5 matching bases. The length of the CDR3 is 15 residues. The germline V and J ends were trimmed by 6 bases and 0 bases, with 14 bases remaining between them. Germline values: CDR1 SNHLY, CDR2 FYNNEI. Full variable domain (rest looked up from reference TRBV2 and TRBJ1-2): EPEVTQTPSHQVTQMGQEVILRCVPISNHLYFYWYRQILGQKVEFLVSFYNNEISEKSEIFDDQFSVERPDGSNFTLKIRSTKLEDSAMYFCASRGQTLANYGYTFGSGTRLTVV.

Here the CDR3 DNA reads TGTGCCAGCAGCCTAGTCGAGGGCCTTACGGGGGAGCAGTACTTC. Its protein is CASSLVEGLTGEQYF. The chain has TRBV7-9 and TRBJ2-7; possible D gene TRBD2, 5 bases. V was shortened by 5 bases and J by 7 bases, with 21 bases between the two germline ends. The CDR3 length is 15 residues. Germline V gives CDR1 SEHNR, CDR2 FQNEAQ (reference sequence).

The V and J genes are TRBV7-3 and TRBJ2-2, with D uncertain. Per the germline V gene, CDR1 is SGHTA and CDR2 is FQGTGA. This CDR3 has 12 amino acids. V lost 3 bases and J 7 bases, leaving 6 bases between the germline ends. CDR3 in amino acids: CASSFRFGELFF. The CDR3 DNA is TGTGCCAGCAGCTTTAGATTCGGGGAGCTGTTTTTT.

The DNA of the CDR3 is TGTGCCAGCAGTTTGGACAGGTCCTACACCGGGGAGCTGTTTTTT. This translates into CASSLDRSYTGELFF. The chain is built from TRBV28 and TRBJ2-2; 7 bases map to TRBD1. CDR3 size: 15 residues. Germline V gene sequence: CDR1 MDHEN, CDR2 SYDVKM. V was pared by 3 bases and J by 3 bases, with 4 bases of the junction left unmatched.

The V and J genes are TRBV6-1 and TRBJ2-7; TRBD1 agrees at 10 bases. The CDR3 runs 13 residues. The trim removed 8 bases at V and 3 bases at J, leaving 4 bases unmatched. CDR1 and CDR2 (germline): MNHNS, SASEGT. The CDR3: CASGQGGSYEQYF. The CDR3 coding sequence is TGTGCCAGCGGACAGGGGGGAAGCTACGAGCAGTACTTC.

J is TRBJ2-7 and V is TRBV5-1; possible D gene TRBD2, 5 bases. Germline CDR1 reads SGHRS; CDR2 reads YFSETQ. V shed 4 bases and J shed 1 base, with 15 bases lying between them. The CDR3 contains 15 residues. The chain's CDR3 is CASSPAVGVSYEQYF. The CDR3 DNA is TGCGCCAGCAGCCCGGCGGTCGGGGTTTCCTACGAGCAGTACTTC.

The chain links TRBV9 to TRBJ2-7; 13 bases map to TRBD2. The V segment lost 4 bases and the J segment 7 bases; nucleotides outside the gene matches: 8. Germline-derived CDR1 and CDR2 are SGDLS and YYNGEE. The CDR3 runs to 15 residues. CDR3 residues: CASSPGTSGIREQYF. Here the CDR3 DNA reads TGTGCCAGCAGCCCAGGGACTAGCGGGATCCGAGAGCAGTACTTC.

This clone occurred once. This rearrangement joins TRBV7-3 to TRBJ2-1, with 13 bases that match TRBD2. CDR3 length: 18 amino acids. CDR1 and CDR2 (germline): SGHTA, FQGTGA. Trimming took 0 bases from V and 0 from J; bases not matched to a gene: 2. The CDR3 region has the DNA TGTGCCAGCAGCTTAACGGGGACTAGCGGGACCTCCTACAATGAGCAGTTCTTC. Protein sequence: CASSLTGTSGTSYNEQFF.

The rearrangement uses TRBV19 and TRBJ1-3; D perhaps matches TRBD1 (6 bases). Trimming took 10 bases from V and 2 from J, leaving 15 bases between them. The germline CDR1 and CDR2 sequences are LNHDA and SQIVND (reference sequence). This CDR3 spans 14 amino acids. CDR3 amino acids: CATRAGVAGNTIYF. CDR3 in DNA: TGTGCCACGCGCGCAGGGGTAGCTGGAAACACCATATATTTT. Complete variable domain (other parts from reference TRBV19 and TRBJ1-3): DGGITQSPKYLFRKEGQNVTLSCEQNLNHDAMYWYRQDPGQGLRLIYYSQIVNDFQKGDIAEGYSVSREKKESFPLTVTSAQKNPTAFYLCATRAGVAGNTIYFGEGSWLTVV.

The chain employs TRBV18 and TRBJ2-5; no clear D. The CDR3 totals 14 residues. Per the germline V gene, CDR1 is KGHSH and CDR2 is LQKENI. V shed 2 bases and J shed 5 bases, with 12 bases lying between them. The CDR3 sequence: CASSPSQTPETQYF. As DNA, the CDR3 is TGTGCCAGCTCACCAAGCCAAACCCCCGAGACCCAGTACTTC.

V gene TRBV6-5 combines with J gene TRBJ1-1; maybe TRBD1 (6 bases). The V and J ends lost 2 bases and 3 bases respectively, with 16 bases between them. The CDR3 spans 16 residues. Germline V lookup: CDR1 MNHEY, CDR2 SVGAGI. The CDR3, as DNA: TGTGCCAGCAGTTACGCGGGGGGGGCCATGGACACTGAAGCTTTCTTT. Protein: CASSYAGGAMDTEAFF.

The V and J genes are TRBV5-5 and TRBJ1-2; maybe TRBD1 (5 bases). Trimming stripped 0 bases from V and 4 bases from J, with 10 bases between. CDR1 is SGHKS, CDR2 YYEKEE, per germline (reference sequence). This CDR3 has 14 residues. The DNA of the CDR3 is TGTGCCAGCAGCTTGGGGGGGGTTGGCTATGGCTACACCTTC. This codes for CASSLGGVGYGYTF.

The V gene is TRBV6-1, the J gene TRBJ2-4, with TRBD2 identical over 11 bases. The length of the CDR3 is 15 residues. Unmatched junction bases numbered 5, after V lost 6 bases and J lost 4 bases. Germline V lookup: CDR1 MNHNS, CDR2 SASEGT. This CDR3 reads CASSGLAGKKNIQYF. The CDR3 DNA sequence: TGTGCCAGCAGCGGACTAGCGGGTAAAAAAAACATTCAGTACTTC.

Here the CDR3 reads CAISESTGQRNTIYF. For the CDR3, the DNA is TGTGCCATCAGTGAGTCGACGGGACAAAGAAACACCATATATTTT. The rearrangement uses TRBV10-3 and TRBJ1-3, with TRBD1 as a possible D gene (6 bases). Germline V lookup: CDR1 ENHRY, CDR2 SYGVKD. The CDR3 sequence is 15 residues long. The V end lost 0 bases, the J end lost 5 bases, and 11 bases lay between the germline ends.

The rearrangement links TRBV6-6 to TRBJ2-6; D call uncertain. The CDR3 is 15 residues long. Trimming pared 6 bases from V and 1 base from J, leaving 10 bases between. The V gene's germline CDR1 is MNHNY and CDR2 SVGAGI (reference sequence). The CDR3 bases are TGTGCCAGCAGCGCGGCACTATCTGGGGCCAACGTCCTGACTTTC. Residues: CASSAALSGANVLTF.

This clone was found once. The rearrangement joins TRBV19 to TRBJ2-3, with a possible D match to TRBD1 (6 bases). CDR1 is LNHDA, CDR2 SQIVND, per germline (reference sequence). This CDR3 has 12 residues. V was pared by 2 bases and J by 6 bases, with 6 bases between. The CDR3 nucleotides read TGTGCCAGTAGTATAAGGGGGGATACGCAGTATTTT. Protein sequence: CASSIRGDTQYF.